This T cell receptor beta chain emerged from a study of blood T cell repertoires in COVID-19. Study-level information: Acute and convalescent COVID-19 samples came from the United States, Italy and Spain. PBMCs, B-cell-depleted T cells, or T cells provided the cDNA or gDNA that made up the material.

Authors' data handling: Reference gene primers were amplified, and this amplification served to estimate nucleated cell counts. Produced via immunoSEQ multiplex PCR; TCRdb's table is partial and in-frame only. For V, J and clone size, that table is used; D and trimming come from the DNA. The sample includes 81,000 or so clones, around 81% of them seen just once. The CDR3 totals 15 residues. Trimming took 5 bases from V and 0 from J, leaving 13 bases between them. Germline values: CDR1 SGHTA, CDR2 FQGNSA. This chain uses TRBV7-2 with TRBJ1-2; D is possibly TRBD1 (6 bases). The specimen was peripheral blood. The receptor comes from a woman aged 70-85 years with active or convalescent COVID-19. CDR3 protein: CASSLQGQPNYGYTF. Written as DNA, the CDR3 is TGTGCCAGCAGCCTACAAGGACAGCCTAACTATGGCTACACCTTC.